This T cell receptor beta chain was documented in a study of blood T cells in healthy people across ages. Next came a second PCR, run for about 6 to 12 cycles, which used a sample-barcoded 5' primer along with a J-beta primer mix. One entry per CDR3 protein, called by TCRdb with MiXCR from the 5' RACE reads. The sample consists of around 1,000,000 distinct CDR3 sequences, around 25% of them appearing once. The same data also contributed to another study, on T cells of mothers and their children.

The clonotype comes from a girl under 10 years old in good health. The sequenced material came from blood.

In DNA form, the CDR3 reads TGTGCCAGCACCCTACGTCAGGGAATCTTTTCACCCCTCCACTTT. Translation: CASTLRQGIFSPLHF. The J gene is TRBJ1-6, the V gene TRBV28; D may be TRBD1 (5 bases). The CDR3 consists of 15 residues. Trimming removed 7 bases at V and 9 bases at J, with 19 bases between. The germline gives CDR1 MDHEN, CDR2 SYDVKM.